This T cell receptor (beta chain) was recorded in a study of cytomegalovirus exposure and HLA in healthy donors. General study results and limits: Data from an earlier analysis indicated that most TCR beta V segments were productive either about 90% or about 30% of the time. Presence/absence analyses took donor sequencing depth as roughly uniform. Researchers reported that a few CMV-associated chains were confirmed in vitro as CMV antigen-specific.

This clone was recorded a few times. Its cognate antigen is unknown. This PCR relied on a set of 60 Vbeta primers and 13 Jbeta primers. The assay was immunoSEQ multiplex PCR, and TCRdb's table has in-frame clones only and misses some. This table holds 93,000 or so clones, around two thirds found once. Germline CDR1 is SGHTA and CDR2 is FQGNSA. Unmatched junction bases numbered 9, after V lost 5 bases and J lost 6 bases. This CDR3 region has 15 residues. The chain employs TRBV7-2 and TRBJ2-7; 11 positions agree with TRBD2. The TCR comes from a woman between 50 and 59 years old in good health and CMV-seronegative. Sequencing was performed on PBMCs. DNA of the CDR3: TGTGCCAGCAGCCTACAGACTAGCGGGGCGGGCGAGCAGTACTTC. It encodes CASSLQTSGAGEQYF. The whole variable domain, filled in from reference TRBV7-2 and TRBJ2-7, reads GAGVSQSPSNKVTEKGKDVELRCDPISGHTALYWYRQSLGQGLEFLIYFQGNSAPDKSGLPSDRFSAERTGGSVSTLTIQRTQQEDSAVYLCASSLQTSGAGEQYFGPGTRLTVT.